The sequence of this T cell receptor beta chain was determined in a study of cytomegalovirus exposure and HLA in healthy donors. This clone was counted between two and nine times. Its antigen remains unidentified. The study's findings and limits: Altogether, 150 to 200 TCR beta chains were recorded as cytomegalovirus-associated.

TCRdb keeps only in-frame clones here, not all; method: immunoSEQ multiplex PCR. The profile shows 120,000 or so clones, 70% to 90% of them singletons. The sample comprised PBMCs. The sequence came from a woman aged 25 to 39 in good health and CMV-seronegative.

CDR3 sequence reads: CASSYQAGGLTDTQYF. CDR3 nucleotide sequence: TGTGCCAGCAGCTACCAAGCGGGGGGCCTTACAGATACGCAGTATTTT. The rearrangement links TRBV7-2 to TRBJ2-3, with 9 nucleotides matching TRBD2. Germline CDR1 SGHTA, CDR2 FQGNSA. V lost 4 bases, J lost 3 bases, and 8 bases stayed unmatched. The CDR3 runs 16 residues.